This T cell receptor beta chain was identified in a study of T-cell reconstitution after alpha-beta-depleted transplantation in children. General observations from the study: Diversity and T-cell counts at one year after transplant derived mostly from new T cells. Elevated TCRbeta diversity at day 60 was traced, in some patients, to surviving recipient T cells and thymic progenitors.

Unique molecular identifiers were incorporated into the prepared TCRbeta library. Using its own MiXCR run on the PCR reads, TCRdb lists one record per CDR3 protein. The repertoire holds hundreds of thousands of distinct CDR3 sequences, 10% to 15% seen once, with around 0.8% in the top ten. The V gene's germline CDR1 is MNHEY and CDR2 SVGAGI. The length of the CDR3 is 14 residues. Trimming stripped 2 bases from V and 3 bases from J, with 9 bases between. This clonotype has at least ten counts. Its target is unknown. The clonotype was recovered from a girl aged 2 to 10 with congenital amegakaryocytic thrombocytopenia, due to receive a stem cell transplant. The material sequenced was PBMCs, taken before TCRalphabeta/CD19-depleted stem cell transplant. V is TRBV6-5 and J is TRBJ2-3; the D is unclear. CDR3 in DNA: TGTGCCAGCAGTTACGCTCCCCTTACAGATACGCAGTATTTT. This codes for CASSYAPLTDTQYF.